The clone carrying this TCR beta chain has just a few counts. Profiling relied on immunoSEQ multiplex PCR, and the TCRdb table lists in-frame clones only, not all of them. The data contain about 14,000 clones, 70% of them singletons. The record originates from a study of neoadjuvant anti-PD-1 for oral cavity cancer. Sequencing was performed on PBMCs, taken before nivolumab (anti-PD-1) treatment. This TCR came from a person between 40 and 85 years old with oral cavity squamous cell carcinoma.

CDR3 loop: CASSLASDLYGYTF. CDR3 nucleotide sequence: TGTGCCAGCAGTTTGGCTTCGGACCTCTATGGCTACACCTTC. The chain joins TRBV28 to TRBJ1-2; no definite D call. Germline V gives CDR1 MDHEN, CDR2 SYDVKM. The CDR3 is 14 amino acids. Deletions cut 3 bases from V and 4 bases from J, with 12 bases between.